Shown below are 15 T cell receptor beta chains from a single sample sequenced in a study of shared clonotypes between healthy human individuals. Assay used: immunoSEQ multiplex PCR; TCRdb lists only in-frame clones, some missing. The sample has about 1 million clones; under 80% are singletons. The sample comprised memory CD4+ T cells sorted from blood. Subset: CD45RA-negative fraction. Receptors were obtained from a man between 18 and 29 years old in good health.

DNA of the CDR3: TGTGCCAGTAGTATAGTCCTCTCGGGACTAGCGGGGACTACACAGTTCTTC. Protein product: CASSIVLSGLAGTTQFF. The V and J genes are TRBV19 and TRBJ2-1; 13 bases are a match to TRBD2. The germline CDR1 and CDR2 sequences are LNHDA and SQIVND (reference sequence). CDR3 size: 17 residues. The ends lost 1 base at V and 13 bases at J; junction bases unmatched: 13.

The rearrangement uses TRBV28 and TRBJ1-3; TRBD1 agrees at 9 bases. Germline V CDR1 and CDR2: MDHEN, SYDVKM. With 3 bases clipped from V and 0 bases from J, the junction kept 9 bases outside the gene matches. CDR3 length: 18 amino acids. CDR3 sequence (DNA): TGTGCCAGCAGTTTGAGGGGACAGGGAATTTTCTCTGGAAACACCATATATTTT. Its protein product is CASSLRGQGIFSGNTIYF.

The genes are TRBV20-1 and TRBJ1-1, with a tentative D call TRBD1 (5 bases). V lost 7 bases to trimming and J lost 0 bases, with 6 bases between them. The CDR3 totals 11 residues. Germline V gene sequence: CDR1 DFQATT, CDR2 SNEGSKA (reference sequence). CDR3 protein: CSVGLNTEAFF. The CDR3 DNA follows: TGCAGTGTGGGACTGAACACTGAAGCTTTCTTT.

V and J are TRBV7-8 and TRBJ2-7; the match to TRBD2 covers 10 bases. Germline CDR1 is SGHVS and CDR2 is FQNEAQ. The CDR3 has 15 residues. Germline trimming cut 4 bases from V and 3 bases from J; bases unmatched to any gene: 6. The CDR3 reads CASSSGLAVIYEQYF. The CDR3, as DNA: TGTGCCAGCAGCTCCGGACTAGCGGTGATCTACGAGCAGTACTTC. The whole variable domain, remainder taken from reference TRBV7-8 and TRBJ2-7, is GAGVSQSPRYKVAKRGQDVALRCDPISGHVSLFWYQQALGQGPEFLTYFQNEAQLDKSGLPSDRFFAERPEGSVSTLKIQRTQQEDSAVYLCASSSGLAVIYEQYFGPGTRLTVT.

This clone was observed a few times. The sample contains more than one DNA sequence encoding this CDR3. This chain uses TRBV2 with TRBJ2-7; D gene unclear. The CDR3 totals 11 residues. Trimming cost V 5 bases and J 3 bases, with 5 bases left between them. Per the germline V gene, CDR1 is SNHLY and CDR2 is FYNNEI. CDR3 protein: CASSPNYEQYF. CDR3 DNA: TGTGCCAGCAGTCCGAACTACGAGCAGTACTTC.

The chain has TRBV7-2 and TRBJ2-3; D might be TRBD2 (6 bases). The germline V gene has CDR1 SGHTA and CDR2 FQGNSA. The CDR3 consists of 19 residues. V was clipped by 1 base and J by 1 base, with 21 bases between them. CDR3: CASSLVPWLGTGGTDTQYF. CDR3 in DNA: TGTGCCAGCAGCTTAGTCCCTTGGCTTGGAACGGGGGGCACAGATACGCAGTATTTT.

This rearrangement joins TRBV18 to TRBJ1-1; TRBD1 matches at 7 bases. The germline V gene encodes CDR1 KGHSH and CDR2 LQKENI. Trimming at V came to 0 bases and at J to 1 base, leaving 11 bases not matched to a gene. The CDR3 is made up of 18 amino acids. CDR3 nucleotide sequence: TGTGCCAGCTCACCACCCACACGGCTCAGGGGGGCGAACACTGAAGCTTTCTTT. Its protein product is CASSPPTRLRGANTEAFF.

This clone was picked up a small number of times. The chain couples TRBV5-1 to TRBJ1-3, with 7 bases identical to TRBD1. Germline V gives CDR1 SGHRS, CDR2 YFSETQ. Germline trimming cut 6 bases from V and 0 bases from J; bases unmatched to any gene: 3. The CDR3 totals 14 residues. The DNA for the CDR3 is TGCGCCAGCACATGGGACAGCTCTGGAAACACCATATATTTT. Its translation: CASTWDSSGNTIYF.

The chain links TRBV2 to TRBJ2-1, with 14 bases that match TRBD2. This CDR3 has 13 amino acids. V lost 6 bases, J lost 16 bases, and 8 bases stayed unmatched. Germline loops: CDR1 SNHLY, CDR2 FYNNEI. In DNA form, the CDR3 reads TGTGCCAGCAGACCCTCCGGGACTAGCGGGAGTTTCTTC. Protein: CASRPSGTSGSFF.

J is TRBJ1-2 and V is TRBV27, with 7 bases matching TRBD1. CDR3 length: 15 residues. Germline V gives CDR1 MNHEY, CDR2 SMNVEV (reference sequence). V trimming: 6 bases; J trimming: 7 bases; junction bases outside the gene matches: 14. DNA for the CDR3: TGTGCCAGCAGCAAAACGGCAGGGGGGGCTTCTGGCTACACCTTC. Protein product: CASSKTAGGASGYTF.

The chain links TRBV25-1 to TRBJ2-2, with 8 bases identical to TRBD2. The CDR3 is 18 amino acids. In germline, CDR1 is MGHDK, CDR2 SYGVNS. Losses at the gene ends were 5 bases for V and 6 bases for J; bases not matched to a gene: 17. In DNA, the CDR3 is TGTGCCAGCAGTCGGGGGGGATATTGGGACTCCTCATCCGGGGAGCTGTTTTTT. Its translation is CASSRGGYWDSSSGELFF.

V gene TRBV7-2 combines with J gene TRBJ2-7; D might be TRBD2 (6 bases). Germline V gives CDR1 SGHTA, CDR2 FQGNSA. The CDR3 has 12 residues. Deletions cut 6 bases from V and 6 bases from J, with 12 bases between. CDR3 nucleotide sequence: TGTGCCAGCAGACCCACTAGCTCCGAGCAGTACTTC. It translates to CASRPTSSEQYF. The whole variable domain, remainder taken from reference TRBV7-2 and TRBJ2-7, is GAGVSQSPSNKVTEKGKDVELRCDPISGHTALYWYRQSLGQGLEFLIYFQGNSAPDKSGLPSDRFSAERTGGSVSTLTIQRTQQEDSAVYLCASRPTSSEQYFGPGTRLTVT.

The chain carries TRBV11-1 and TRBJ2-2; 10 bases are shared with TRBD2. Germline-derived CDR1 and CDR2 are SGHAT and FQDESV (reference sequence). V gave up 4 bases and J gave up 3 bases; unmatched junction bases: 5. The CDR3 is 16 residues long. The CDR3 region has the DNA TGTGCCAGCAGCTCAAGGACTAGCGGATACACCGGGGAGCTGTTTTTT. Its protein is CASSSRTSGYTGELFF.

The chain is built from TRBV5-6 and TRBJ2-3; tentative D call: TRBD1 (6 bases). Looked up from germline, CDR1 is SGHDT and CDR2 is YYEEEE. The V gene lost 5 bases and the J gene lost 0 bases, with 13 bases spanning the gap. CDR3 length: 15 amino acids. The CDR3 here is CASSYTGLSTDTQYF. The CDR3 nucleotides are TGTGCCAGCAGTTATACAGGGCTGAGCACAGATACGCAGTATTTT.

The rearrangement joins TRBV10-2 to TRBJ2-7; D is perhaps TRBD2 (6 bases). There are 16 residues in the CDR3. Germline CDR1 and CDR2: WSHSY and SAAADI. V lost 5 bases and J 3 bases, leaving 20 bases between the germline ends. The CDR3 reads CASSSLTSNTGYEQYF. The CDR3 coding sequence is TGCGCCAGCAGTTCCCTTACTAGCAATACCGGCTACGAGCAGTACTTC.